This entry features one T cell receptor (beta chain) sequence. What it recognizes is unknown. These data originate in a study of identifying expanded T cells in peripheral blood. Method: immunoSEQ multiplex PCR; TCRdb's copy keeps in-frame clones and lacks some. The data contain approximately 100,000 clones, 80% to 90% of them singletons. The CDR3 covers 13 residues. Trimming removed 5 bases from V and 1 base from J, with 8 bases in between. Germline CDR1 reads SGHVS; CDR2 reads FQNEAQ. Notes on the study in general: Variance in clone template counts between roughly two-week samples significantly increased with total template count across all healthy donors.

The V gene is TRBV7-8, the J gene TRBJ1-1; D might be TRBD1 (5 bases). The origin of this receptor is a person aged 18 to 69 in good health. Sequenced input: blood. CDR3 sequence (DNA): TGTGCCAGCAGCCCCGGACAGAACACTGAAGCTTTCTTT. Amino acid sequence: CASSPGQNTEAFF.